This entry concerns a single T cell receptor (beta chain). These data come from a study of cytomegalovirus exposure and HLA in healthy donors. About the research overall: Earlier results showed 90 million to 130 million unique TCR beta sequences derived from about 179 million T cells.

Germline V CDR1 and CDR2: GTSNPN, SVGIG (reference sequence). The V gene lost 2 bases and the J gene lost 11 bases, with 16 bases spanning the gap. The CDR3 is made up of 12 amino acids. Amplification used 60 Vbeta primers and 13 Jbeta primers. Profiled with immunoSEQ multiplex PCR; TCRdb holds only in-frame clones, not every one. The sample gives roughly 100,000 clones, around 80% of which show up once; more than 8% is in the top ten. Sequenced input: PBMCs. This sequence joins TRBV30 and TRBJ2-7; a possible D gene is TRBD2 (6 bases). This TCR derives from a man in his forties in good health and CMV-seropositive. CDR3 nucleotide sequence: TGTGCCTGGAGTACAAGAGCGGGTACTGAGTACTTC. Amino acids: CAWSTRAGTEYF.